This T cell receptor (beta chain) was sequenced for a study of T cell responses to AZD1222 COVID-19 vaccine. The CDR3 has 14 residues. CDR1 and CDR2 (germline): PRHDT, FYEKMQ (reference sequence). Trimming cost V 4 bases and J 2 bases; bases outside gene matches: 4. Details on this clone: Its cognate antigen is unknown.

Whole-study findings and limits: Among those given AZD1222, only six or seven were seropositive at baseline. Along spike, vaccine-associated CD4 TCRs were found throughout, with dominance at 160-218 and 743-854. Donors in the cohort were predominantly white British and more often female, and clonal diversity was possibly underestimated.

Profiled with immunoSEQ multiplex PCR; TCRdb holds only in-frame clones, not every one. The table shows 150,000 or so clones, with 91% occurring only once. The sequences come from peripheral blood, collected 28 days after the second AZD1222 dose. The receptor was derived from an adult who received the AZD1222 COVID-19 vaccine. The chain carries TRBV13 and TRBJ2-7, with TRBD1 identical over 8 bases. The CDR3 is CASSSDRAAYEQYF. CDR3 nucleotides: TGTGCCAGCAGCTCGGACAGGGCTGCCTACGAGCAGTACTTC.